This TCR beta chain was sequenced for a study of PD-1 blockade in mismatch repair-deficient tumors. As for the study in general: Patients had 11 to 13 mismatch repair-deficient cancer types and were previously treated and progressing.

Study-level results: After pembrolizumab, tumor-resident clones rose rapidly, then generally contracted before radiologic responses.

CDR3 length equals 16 residues. The germline V gene has CDR1 SGHDN and CDR2 FVKESK. The V end was cut by 3 bases, the J end by 8 bases, with 21 bases between. Points on this clone: The antigen remains unidentified.

PCR or immunohistochemistry showed mismatch repair deficiency in every enrolled patient. A few pembrolizumab responders had their TCRs sequenced. Measured with immunoSEQ multiplex PCR; TCRdb has only the in-frame clones, and not every one. The repertoire consists of approximately 130,000 clones, with around 86% occurring once and the leading ten covering approximately 15%. The sample consisted of peripheral blood, taken 44 weeks after starting pembrolizumab. This TCR was recovered from an adult with mismatch repair-deficient cancer. The genes are TRBV14 and TRBJ2-3; tentative D call: TRBD2 (6 bases). The CDR3 bases are TGTGCCAGCAGCCAGGCTTCGACTAGATGGAGAGTTACGCAGTATTTT. Amino acid sequence: CASSQASTRWRVTQYF.